The T cell receptor (beta chain) described here comes from a study of cytomegalovirus exposure and HLA in healthy donors. CDR1 and CDR2 from the germline V gene are MDHEN and SYDVKM. Losses at the gene ends were 6 bases for V and 6 bases for J; bases not matched to a gene: 15. The CDR3 runs 17 residues. The study ran its PCR with 60 Vbeta and 13 Jbeta primers. The method was immunoSEQ multiplex PCR; TCRdb's version includes in-frame clones alone and lacks a portion of them. The table has roughly 260,000 clones, roughly four fifths seen once; the top ten hold 2%. V is TRBV28 and J is TRBJ2-7; the match to TRBD1 covers 12 bases. This sequence originates from a woman between 35 and 50 years old in good health and CMV-seropositive. The material sequenced was PBMCs. CDR3: CASSLPGPGQGASEQYF. DNA of the CDR3: TGTGCCAGCAGCCTTCCGGGACCGGGACAGGGGGCGAGCGAGCAGTACTTC.